Described below is a single T cell receptor (beta chain) sequence and its context. Its specificity is unknown. This entry belongs to a study of PD-1 blockade in classical Hodgkin lymphoma. Looking at the study overall: Patients were treated with nivolumab at 3 mg/kg, and this was given intravenously every 2 weeks. General study points: In CD4+ cells, TCR diversity went up significantly by C4D1, but in CD8+ cells it did not. Newly diagnosed patients reportedly trailed healthy donors in baseline TCR diversity.

The time point: cycle 4 day 1 (C4D1), after 5 to 7 weeks of nivolumab. With no exception, relapse followed autologous stem cell transplantation in all patients, and brentuximab vedotin exposure varied. Method: immunoSEQ multiplex PCR; TCRdb's copy keeps in-frame clones and lacks some. The sample lists nearly 20,000 clones, about 80% seen once, with almost 40% in the top ten. The origin of this receptor is a human donor with classical Hodgkin lymphoma. The source material was peripheral blood mononuclear cells (PBMCs), sampled before the fourth cycle of nivolumab.

CDR3 DNA: TGTGCCAGCAGGACTAGCGGGTTCCATGAGCAGTTCTTC. It specifies CASRTSGFHEQFF. The J gene is TRBJ2-1, the V gene TRBV6-6; 10 bases are shared with TRBD2. V lost 6 bases and J lost 8; bases outside the gene matches: 4. CDR1 MNHNY and CDR2 SVGAGI come from the germline V gene (reference sequence). This CDR3 is built from 13 residues.